This entry lists 19 T cell receptor beta chains sequenced from one sample in a study of blood T cells in healthy people across ages. The use of a sample-barcoded 5' primer and a J-beta primer mix characterized a second PCR of about 7 to 12 cycles. MiXCR, applied by TCRdb to the 5' RACE reads, yields one record per CDR3 protein. The sample contains 550,000 to 600,000 distinct CDR3 sequences, about 25% of which appear only once. Sequencing used blood. The receptor set was obtained from a woman in her seventies in good health.

The chain carries TRBV20-1 and TRBJ2-5, with TRBD2 as a possible D gene (5 bases). Per germline, CDR1 DFQATT and CDR2 SNEGSKA (reference sequence). The germline V and J ends were trimmed by 4 bases and 3 bases, with 12 bases remaining between them. CDR3 size: 13 residues. Here the CDR3 DNA reads TGCAGTGCTAACCATGTGGGAGAAGAGACCCAGTACTTC. Residues: CSANHVGEETQYF.

The CDR3 DNA follows: TGTGCCAGCAGCTTACAGGGCGGCTTCACAGATACGCAGTATTTT. Residues: CASSLQGGFTDTQYF. This chain connects TRBV7-9 to TRBJ2-3; D possibly corresponds to TRBD1 (5 bases). The ends were cut back, 2 bases at V and 2 bases at J, with 11 bases in the middle. The CDR3 is 15 residues long. Germline V gene data show CDR1 as SEHNR and CDR2 as FQNEAQ (reference sequence).

The rearrangement uses TRBV5-1 and TRBJ2-5; 8 bases fit TRBD2. The DNA end favors TRBJ2-7, so the J call may be wrong. CDR3 size: 15 residues. Germline V lookup: CDR1 SGHRS, CDR2 YFSETQ. The CDR3 loop reads CASSLFTSGTYEQYF. The CDR3 nucleotides are TGCGCCAGCAGCTTGTTTACTAGCGGCACCTACGAGCAGTACTTC.

This clonotype was detected only once. The chain carries TRBV4-3 and TRBJ2-7; no reliable D call. Trimming shortened V by 0 bases and J by 2 bases, and 11 bases separated the two germline ends. Germline loops: CDR1 LGHNA, CDR2 YSLEER. The CDR3 totals 15 residues. Here the CDR3 DNA reads TGCGCCAGCAGCCAAGAGAGGCGTACCCCCTACGAGCAGTACTTC. As protein: CASSQERRTPYEQYF.

The chain joins TRBV29-1 to TRBJ2-3; D is ambiguous. The CDR3 length is 14 residues. CDR1 is SQVTM and CDR2 is ANQGSEA in the germline V gene. The V end lost 4 bases, the J end lost 1 base, and 12 bases lay between the germline ends. The CDR3 bases are TGCAGCGTTGGAAGTGGGTCGGGCACAGATACGCAGTATTTT. Protein product: CSVGSGSGTDTQYF.

This clonotype has a handful of counts. The chain has TRBV27 and TRBJ2-7, with D unresolved. CDR1 is MNHEY, CDR2 SMNVEV, per germline (reference sequence). The CDR3 sequence is 11 residues long. V shed 8 bases and J shed 6 bases, with 11 bases lying between them. CDR3 sequence: CASGFFREQYF. CDR3 DNA sequence: TGTGCCAGCGGATTTTTTCGCGAGCAGTACTTC.

This chain links TRBV5-1 with TRBJ2-2, with TRBD2 matching 10 bases. Germline-derived CDR1 and CDR2 are SGHRS and YFSETQ. V was clipped by 0 bases and J by 7 bases; unmatched bases: 9. The CDR3 length is 17 residues. The CDR3 sequence is CASSLERGGLYNGELFF. In DNA, the CDR3 is TGCGCCAGCAGCTTGGAGCGGGGGGGCCTTTATAACGGGGAGCTGTTTTTT. Based on the CDR3 plus reference TRBV5-1 and TRBJ2-2, the full variable domain is KAGVTQTPRYLIKTRGQQVTLSCSPISGHRSVSWYQQTPGQGLQFLFEYFSETQRNKGNFPGRFSGRQFSNSRSEMNVSTLELGDSALYLCASSLERGGLYNGELFFGEGSRLTVL.

This chain connects TRBV4-3 to TRBJ2-5; D not certain. V lost 0 bases to trimming and J lost 3 bases, with 5 bases between them. CDR1 is LGHNA and CDR2 is YSLEER in the germline V gene. This CDR3 is 13 amino acids long. CDR3 bases: TGCGCCAGCAGCCAAGACAGAAAAGAGACCCAGTACTTC. It is translated as CASSQDRKETQYF.

This clonotype was counted a few times. V is TRBV5-6 and J is TRBJ2-7, with D possibly TRBD2 on 7 matching bases. CDR3 length equals 15 residues. Trimming stripped 5 bases from V and 2 bases from J, with 17 bases between. CDR1 and CDR2 from the germline V gene are SGHDT and YYEEEE. The chain's CDR3 is CASRGRGGLPYEQYF. The CDR3 coding sequence is TGTGCCAGCAGGGGGAGGGGGGGATTGCCCTACGAGCAGTACTTC.

The V and J genes are TRBV7-2 and TRBJ1-4; no definite D call. The CDR3 sequence is 14 residues long. The germline CDR1 and CDR2 sequences are SGHTA and FQGNSA. V lost 3 bases, J lost 7 bases, and 12 bases lay in between. Here the CDR3 DNA reads TGTGCCAGCAGCTTGTTGGGAGGGTTTGAAAAACTGTTTTTT. Protein: CASSLLGGFEKLFF. Full variable domain (remainder filled in from reference TRBV7-2 and TRBJ1-4): GAGVSQSPSNKVTEKGKDVELRCDPISGHTALYWYRQSLGQGLEFLIYFQGNSAPDKSGLPSDRFSAERTGGSVSTLTIQRTQQEDSAVYLCASSLLGGFEKLFFGSGTQLSVL.

The chain links TRBV4-3 to TRBJ1-2; 7 bases are a match to TRBD1. The CDR3 is 15 amino acids. V was pared by 2 bases and J by 8 bases, with 11 bases of the junction left unmatched. The germline CDR1 and CDR2 sequences are LGHNA and YSLEER. CDR3 in amino acids: CASSQSGQVLGGYTF. CDR3 nucleotide sequence: TGCGCCAGCAGCCAATCCGGACAGGTCTTGGGGGGCTACACCTTC.

This clonotype was seen at least ten times. The chain joins TRBV4-3 to TRBJ2-7, with 9 bases identical to TRBD1. Per the germline V gene, CDR1 is LGHNA and CDR2 is YSLEER. With 0 bases clipped from V and 5 bases from J, the junction kept 11 bases outside the gene matches. CDR3 length equals 17 residues. This CDR3 is CASSQELVGQGIHEQYF. The CDR3 nucleotides are TGCGCCAGCAGCCAAGAACTGGTGGGACAGGGAATACACGAGCAGTACTTC.

The chain uses TRBV18 and TRBJ2-6; D gene ambiguous. The CDR3 spans 14 residues. CDR1 KGHSH and CDR2 LQKENI come from the germline V gene. Deletions cut 4 bases from V and 1 base from J, with 5 bases between. Here the CDR3 reads CASSLESGANVLTF. The CDR3 bases are TGTGCCAGCTCACTGGAATCTGGGGCCAACGTCCTGACTTTC.

This clonotype was picked up a small number of times. J is TRBJ1-5 and V is TRBV20-1; 10 nucleotides line up with TRBD1. This CDR3 has 16 amino acids. After removal of 2 bases from V and 0 bases from J, the junction contained 4 bases not matched to a gene. Germline CDR1 reads DFQATT; CDR2 reads SNEGSKA (reference sequence). The CDR3 nucleotides read TGCAGTGCTAGACCGACAGGGGGCCATAGCAATCAGCCCCAGCATTTT. Encoded protein: CSARPTGGHSNQPQHF.

This clonotype was seen a few times. The V gene is TRBV7-2, the J gene TRBJ2-1, with D maybe TRBD1 (5 bases). V dropped 6 bases and J dropped 1 base, with 7 bases sitting between them. This CDR3 is 13 amino acids long. Germline V CDR1 and CDR2: SGHTA, FQGNSA. The DNA of the CDR3 is TGTGCCAGCAGGGGGCCTTCCTACAATGAGCAGTTCTTC. Protein sequence: CASRGPSYNEQFF.

The V and J genes are TRBV13 and TRBJ2-7; D possibly corresponds to TRBD2 (6 bases). The DNA end lines up better with TRBJ2-5; the J call may be wrong. Germline CDR1 is PRHDT and CDR2 is FYEKMQ (reference sequence). The length of the CDR3 is 14 residues. In DNA form, the CDR3 reads TGTGCCAGCAGCTCCAGACTAGTCGGAGAGACCCAGTACTTC. Its protein is CASSSRLVGETQYF.

Remarks on this clonotype: The junction departs from germline at one end; a sequencing error may be responsible. The rearrangement links TRBV6-2 or TRBV6-3 to TRBJ2-5; TRBD1 matches 7 bases. Germline values: CDR1 MNHEY, CDR2 SVGEGT. The CDR3 loop spans 19 amino acids. The CDR3 here is CAGRNRLDRVRNRQETQYF. In nucleotides, the CDR3 is TGTGCCGGCAGAAACCGGCTAGACAGGGTGAGGAACCGACAAGAGACCCAGTACTTC.

This sequence joins TRBV20-1 and TRBJ2-5; TRBD2 aligns across 9 bases. The J segment lost 4 bases and the V segment lost 5 bases, leaving 8 bases of the junction unmatched. The CDR3 extends over 14 amino acids. Germline V gives CDR1 DFQATT, CDR2 SNEGSKA (reference sequence). The CDR3 sequence is CSADLSGGLETQYF. The CDR3 DNA follows: TGCAGTGCTGATCTTAGCGGGGGTTTAGAGACCCAGTACTTC.

This clonotype was detected a few times. A read error is possible here, since a much larger clone lies one base away. The V and J genes are TRBV29-1 and TRBJ2-3; possible D gene TRBD2, 5 bases. The CDR3 spans 13 residues. With 5 bases removed from V and 4 bases from J, the gap between germline ends came to 13 bases. Germline loops: CDR1 SQVTM, CDR2 ANQGSEA. In nucleotides, the CDR3 is TGCAGCGTTCGAGGGCCGAGCGCAGATACGCAGTATTTT. It specifies CSVRGPSADTQYF.